The 7 T cell receptor beta chains in this list originate from one sample, sequenced in a study of blood T cell repertoires in COVID-19. The table came from immunoSEQ multiplex PCR; TCRdb's copy has only in-frame clones and leaves some out. The data hold tens of thousands of clones, with roughly 70% observed a single time. Sequenced: peripheral blood. The receptors originated from a man aged 65-85 years with COVID-19, enrolled during active disease.

This clone appeared once. The CDR3 region has the DNA TGCGCCAGCAGCCGGAACACTGAAGCTTTCTTT. Residues: CASSRNTEAFF. V is TRBV5-1 and J is TRBJ1-1; no firm D call. This CDR3 spans 11 amino acids. Trimming stripped 4 bases from V and 1 base from J, with 2 bases between. Germline CDR1 reads SGHRS; CDR2 reads YFSETQ.

The chain combines TRBV7-9 with TRBJ1-3; no firm D call. V was trimmed by 3 bases and J by 9 bases, leaving 9 bases between them. The CDR3 sequence is 12 residues long. The V gene's germline CDR1 is SEHNR and CDR2 FQNEAQ (reference sequence). The CDR3 here is CASSFGPGTIYF. In DNA, the CDR3 is TGTGCCAGCAGCTTTGGTCCGGGCACCATATATTTT.

V usage is TRBV5-1 and J usage is TRBJ1-4; no firm D call. Germline lookup yields CDR1 SGHRS and CDR2 YFSETQ. The CDR3 covers 15 residues. Trimming removed 0 bases at V and 8 bases at J, with 14 bases between. CDR3: CASSLAGSPFEKLFF. DNA for the CDR3: TGCGCCAGCAGCTTGGCGGGATCTCCCTTCGAAAAACTGTTTTTT.

CDR3 bases: TGTGCCAGCAGCGTAGGGGGCAGGGGAGTTAACGAGCAGTACTTC. This codes for CASSVGGRGVNEQYF. The genes are TRBV9 and TRBJ2-7, with D possibly TRBD1 on 6 matching bases. The CDR3 is 15 residues long. The germline V and J ends were trimmed by 0 bases and 5 bases, with 15 bases remaining between them. The germline V gene has CDR1 SGDLS and CDR2 YYNGEE. Drawing the rest from reference TRBV9 and TRBJ2-7, the complete variable domain is DSGVTQTPKHLITATGQRVTLRCSPRSGDLSVYWYQQSLDQGLQFLIQYYNGEERAKGNILERFSAQQFPDLHSELNLSSLELGDSALYFCASSVGGRGVNEQYFGPGTRLTVT.

V usage is TRBV4-3 and J usage is TRBJ2-1, with 11 bases lining up with TRBD2. The CDR3 consists of 19 residues. Trimming at V came to 0 bases and at J to 1 base, leaving 8 bases not matched to a gene. Germline CDR1 reads LGHNA; CDR2 reads YSLEER. CDR3 sequence (DNA): TGCGCCAGCAGCCAAGATTCGGTAGCGGGAGGGATATCCTACAATGAGCAGTTCTTC. It encodes CASSQDSVAGGISYNEQFF.

The chain couples TRBV9 to TRBJ2-1; the match to TRBD2 covers 13 bases. This CDR3 has 14 residues. The germline V gene encodes CDR1 SGDLS and CDR2 YYNGEE. Trimming removed 3 bases from V and 8 bases from J; junction bases left unmatched: 2. This chain's CDR3 is CASSGTSGSYEQFF. Written as DNA, the CDR3 is TGTGCCAGCAGCGGGACTAGCGGGAGTTATGAGCAGTTCTTC. Drawing the rest from reference TRBV9 and TRBJ2-1, the complete variable domain is DSGVTQTPKHLITATGQRVTLRCSPRSGDLSVYWYQQSLDQGLQFLIQYYNGEERAKGNILERFSAQQFPDLHSELNLSSLELGDSALYFCASSGTSGSYEQFFGPGTRLTVL.

This clone was detected only a few times. V gene TRBV6-5 combines with J gene TRBJ1-5, with a weak D call TRBD1 (6 bases). CDR1 is MNHEY and CDR2 is SVGAGI in the germline V gene. Trimming took 7 bases from V and 5 from J, leaving 9 bases between them. This CDR3 contains 12 residues. This CDR3 reads CASKTGDQPQHF. CDR3 bases: TGTGCCAGCAAGACAGGCGATCAGCCCCAGCATTTT.